These 30 T cell receptor beta chains were all obtained from the same sample, sequenced in a study of blood T cells in healthy people across ages. Through a sample-barcoded 5' primer and a J-beta primer mix, a second PCR was run for roughly 7 to 11 cycles. Using its own MiXCR run on the 5' RACE reads, TCRdb lists one record per CDR3 protein. The profile covers hundreds of thousands of distinct CDR3 sequences, with about 52% appearing a single time and around a third taken by the ten largest. The specimen sequenced was blood. The receptors stem from a woman aged 60-75 years in good health.

This clonotype appeared a few times. The chain uses TRBV13 and TRBJ2-1; possible D gene TRBD1, 6 bases. V lost 0 bases to trimming and J lost 7 bases, with 22 bases between them. Germline assignment: CDR1 PRHDT and CDR2 FYEKMQ (reference sequence). CDR3 length equals 18 residues. CDR3 bases: TGTGCCAGCAGCTTAGGGGGGTGGCAGGGGTATTCTGGAAATGAGCAGTTCTTC. It yields the protein CASSLGGWQGYSGNEQFF.

The chain has TRBV25-1 and TRBJ2-5; TRBD2 might be the D (6 bases). V was shortened by 6 bases and J by 12 bases, with 14 bases between the two germline ends. From germline, CDR1 is MGHDK and CDR2 SYGVNS. This CDR3 spans 11 amino acids. The CDR3 here is CASRVQGGEYF. The CDR3 coding sequence is TGTGCCAGCAGAGTCCAAGGAGGGGAGTACTTC.

This sequence joins TRBV25-1 and TRBJ1-1, with a weak D call TRBD1 (5 bases). V lost 2 bases and J 2 bases, leaving 12 bases between the germline ends. The CDR3 sequence is 15 residues long. Germline values: CDR1 MGHDK, CDR2 SYGVNS. The CDR3 protein is CASSEGEGVNTEAFF. The CDR3 DNA sequence: TGTGCCAGCAGTGAAGGGGAAGGGGTTAACACTGAAGCTTTCTTT.

The chain employs TRBV12-3 or TRBV12-4 and TRBJ2-3; D might be TRBD2 (6 bases). The length of the CDR3 is 14 residues. V was cut by 5 bases and J by 4 bases, with 13 bases left in between. CDR3 DNA: TGTGCCAGCAGTGTCCCCGGGAGCTCAGATACGCAGTATTTT. Residues: CASSVPGSSDTQYF.

This clonotype has just one count. This rearrangement joins TRBV20-1 to TRBJ2-7, with D perhaps matching TRBD1 or TRBD2 (5 bases each). V lost 0 bases, J lost 3 bases, and 15 bases lay in between. The CDR3 runs 15 residues. Germline V gene lookup returns CDR1 DFQATT and CDR2 SNEGSKA (reference sequence). CDR3 in amino acids: CSARDPRRGYYEQYF. As DNA, the CDR3 is TGCAGTGCTAGAGACCCAAGACGGGGCTACTACGAGCAGTACTTC.

As for this clonotype: This may stem from a read error, because a much larger clone lies one nucleotide away. The CDR3 spells CSVRLSYEQSF. Here the CDR3 DNA reads TGCAGCGTTCGGCTTTCCTACGAGCAGTCCTTC. V usage is TRBV29-1 and J usage is TRBJ2-7; D is unresolved. In germline, CDR1 is SQVTM, CDR2 ANQGSEA. This CDR3 comprises 11 residues.

The genes are TRBV10-3 and TRBJ2-1; 8 nucleotides match TRBD2. The CDR3 sequence is 14 residues long. CDR1 is ENHRY, CDR2 SYGVKD, per germline. V lost 10 bases to trimming and J lost 4 bases; unmatched junction nucleotides: 9. This CDR3 is CATRTIAGYNEQFF. In DNA, the CDR3 is TGTGCCACTAGGACTATAGCGGGGTACAATGAGCAGTTCTTC.

The chain uses TRBV6-6 and TRBJ1-6; D remains ambiguous. CDR1 and CDR2 (germline): MNHNY, SVGAGI (reference sequence). The CDR3 length is 14 residues. Trimming shortened V by 5 bases and J by 7 bases, and 12 bases separated the two germline ends. The DNA of the CDR3 is TGTGCCAGCAGTCCCGGACGGGAAAATTCACCCCTCCACTTT. Amino acids: CASSPGRENSPLHF.

The rearrangement uses TRBV5-1 and TRBJ2-3, with D perhaps TRBD1 or TRBD2 (5 bases each). With 6 bases removed from V and 5 bases from J, the gap between germline ends came to 16 bases. The CDR3 is made up of 14 amino acids. From germline, CDR1 is SGHRS and CDR2 YFSETQ. The CDR3 here is CASTGTRQVDTQYF. The CDR3 bases are TGCGCCAGCACCGGGACGAGGCAGGTAGATACGCAGTATTTT.

The table lists this clonotype with many counts. V and J are TRBV7-9 and TRBJ2-6, with 14 bases lining up with TRBD2. V gave up 5 bases and J gave up 3 bases; unmatched junction bases: 12. The germline V gene has CDR1 SEHNR and CDR2 FQNEAQ (reference sequence). This CDR3 has 20 residues. The CDR3 DNA follows: TGTGCCAGCAGCCACAGGCCGGGACTAGCGGGAGTTAGTGGGGCCAACGTCCTGACTTTC. Residues: CASSHRPGLAGVSGANVLTF.

The rearrangement links TRBV6-2 or TRBV6-3 to TRBJ2-5, with 7 bases identical to TRBD2. The CDR3 runs to 14 residues. V shed 8 bases and J 11 bases; nucleotides not matched to a gene: 17. In germline, CDR1 is MNHEY, CDR2 SVGEGT. The CDR3 sequence: CASDAGEDGNEQYF. CDR3 sequence (DNA): TGTGCCAGCGACGCGGGAGAGGACGGCAATGAGCAGTACTTC.

The chain is built from TRBV3-1 and TRBJ2-7, with 8 bases matching TRBD1. This CDR3 spans 16 amino acids. J gave up 0 bases and V 1 base, and 5 bases lay outside the gene matches. Germline lookup yields CDR1 LGHDT and CDR2 YNNKEL (reference sequence). The CDR3 is CASSQGTGSSSYEQYF. In nucleotides, the CDR3 is TGTGCCAGCAGCCAAGGGACAGGGTCGAGCTCCTACGAGCAGTACTTC.

This rearrangement joins TRBV6-1 to TRBJ2-3, with 7 bases that match TRBD1. The germline V gene encodes CDR1 MNHNS and CDR2 SASEGT. The CDR3 contains 14 residues. The V gene end was trimmed by 4 bases and the J gene end by 5 bases; junction bases not matched to a gene: 6. DNA of the CDR3: TGTGCCAGCAGTGTTTCAGGGGGTGGAGATACGCAGTATTTT. This encodes CASSVSGGGDTQYF.

J is TRBJ1-5 and V is TRBV12-3 or TRBV12-4; D possibly corresponds to TRBD1 (5 bases). The ends were cut back, 6 bases at V and 3 bases at J, with 12 bases in the middle. This CDR3 region has 14 residues. DNA of the CDR3: TGTGCCAGCAGCCGGGGACTGACCAATCAGCCCCAGCATTTT. Translation gives CASSRGLTNQPQHF.

This clonotype was recorded only once. The rearrangement joins TRBV6-6 to TRBJ2-7, with no clear D. The CDR3 sequence is 12 residues long. V lost 3 bases and J lost 6, with 9 bases in between. CDR1 MNHNY and CDR2 SVGAGI come from the germline V gene (reference sequence). In DNA form, the CDR3 reads TGTGCCAGCAGTTATTGGTCCGGCGAGCAGTACTTC. Its protein is CASSYWSGEQYF.

CDR3 sequence reads: CASRPAATNEKLFF. CDR3 nucleotide sequence: TGTGCCAGCCGTCCAGCCGCAACTAATGAAAAACTGTTTTTT. This chain joins TRBV25-1 and TRBJ1-4; D gene uncertain. Between the trimmed V and J ends, which lost 8 bases and 0 bases, there was a span of 10 bases. The germline V gene has CDR1 MGHDK and CDR2 SYGVNS. The CDR3 has 14 amino acids. Full variable domain (rest looked up from reference TRBV25-1 and TRBJ1-4): EADIYQTPRYLVIGTGKKITLECSQTMGHDKMYWYQQDPGMELHLIHYSYGVNSTEKGDLSSESTVSRIRTEHFPLTLESARPSHTSQYLCASRPAATNEKLFFGSGTQLSVL.

This clonotype has only a few counts. The chain is built from TRBV12-3 or TRBV12-4 and TRBJ2-3; the D call may be TRBD1 or TRBD2 (5 bases each). Trimming removed 4 bases from V and 5 bases from J, with 7 bases in between. The CDR3 has 12 amino acids. CDR3 sequence: CASSSGRDTQYF. DNA of the CDR3: TGTGCCAGCAGTTCGGGGCGAGATACGCAGTATTTT.

The rearrangement links TRBV20-1 to TRBJ2-3, with TRBD1 matching 7 bases. The CDR3 runs 16 residues. Germline CDR1 and CDR2: DFQATT and SNEGSKA (reference sequence). Trimming at V came to 1 base and at J to 4 bases, leaving 11 bases not matched to a gene. CDR3 residues: CSARAPYRGGADTQYF. The CDR3 DNA is TGCAGTGCTAGAGCGCCTTACAGGGGTGGTGCAGATACGCAGTATTTT.

Comment on this clonotype: A much larger clone lies a single base off, so this may be a read error. The chain employs TRBV6-5 and TRBJ2-1; D might be TRBD1 or TRBD2, each matching 5 bases. The CDR3 is made up of 16 amino acids. Germline V gene sequence: CDR1 MNHEY, CDR2 SVGAGI. The CDR3 region is CASSYSFGTTDNGQFF. The CDR3 DNA reads as TGTGCCAGCAGTTACTCTTTCGGGACGACAGACAATGGGCAGTTCTTC.

The chain joins TRBV7-4 to TRBJ1-5; D not resolved. The V gene lost 9 bases and the J gene lost 1 base, with 7 bases spanning the gap. CDR3 length: 12 amino acids. CDR1 is SGHVT, CDR2 SQSDAQ, per germline. For the CDR3, the DNA is TGTGCCAGTCGGTTGAGCAATCAGCCCCAGCATTTT. Amino acid sequence: CASRLSNQPQHF.

J is TRBJ1-2 and V is TRBV18; no clear D. Trimming removed 3 bases at V and 8 bases at J, with 10 bases between. Per germline, CDR1 KGHSH and CDR2 LQKENI. This CDR3 is built from 12 residues. CDR3: CASSPESNGYTF. The CDR3 coding sequence is TGTGCCAGCTCACCGGAATCTAACGGCTACACCTTC.

This clonotype was seen more than once but under ten times. The CDR3 is CASSSGDQQYF. CDR3 DNA sequence: TGTGCCAGCTCATCGGGCGACCAGCAGTACTTC. The chain couples TRBV18 to TRBJ2-4; D uncertain. This CDR3 spans 11 amino acids. Germline CDR1 reads KGHSH; CDR2 reads LQKENI. V lost 5 bases, J lost 13 bases, and 12 bases lay in between.

The chain links TRBV30 to TRBJ1-1, with no clear D. The V end was cut by 1 base, the J end by 10 bases, with 7 bases between. The length of the CDR3 is 10 residues. Germline-derived CDR1 and CDR2 are GTSNPN and SVGIG (reference sequence). The CDR3 loop reads CAWSEQRAFF. Written as DNA, the CDR3 is TGTGCCTGGAGTGAGCAGCGAGCTTTCTTT.

Notes on this clonotype: A much larger clone lies a single base off, so this may be a read error. The V call is TRBV3-1, the J call TRBJ2-5; D unresolved. The end of the DNA fits TRBJ2-7 better, so the J call may be wrong. This CDR3 region has 13 residues. Germline V gives CDR1 LGHDT, CDR2 YNNKEL (reference sequence). CDR3 nucleotide sequence: TGTGCCAGCAGCCCTTCGAATGGAAACGAGCAGTACTTC. Amino acid sequence: CASSPSNGNEQYF.

This clonotype occurred a few times. This chain connects TRBV20-1 to TRBJ2-5; the match to TRBD2 covers 12 bases. From germline, CDR1 is DFQATT and CDR2 SNEGSKA (reference sequence). This CDR3 region has 14 residues. Losses at the gene ends were 6 bases for V and 5 bases for J; bases not matched to a gene: 7. For the CDR3, the DNA is TGCAGTGCAGGGGGACTAGCGGGCCTTGAGACCCAGTACTTC. It codes for CSAGGLAGLETQYF.

This rearrangement joins TRBV7-2 to TRBJ1-5; D is undetermined. There are 16 residues in the CDR3. Deletions cut 1 base from V and 7 bases from J, with 17 bases between. CDR1 SGHTA and CDR2 FQGNSA come from the germline V gene. CDR3 loop: CASSLDSHRRYQPQHF. The CDR3 nucleotides are TGTGCCAGCAGCTTAGACTCACACCGTAGGTACCAGCCCCAGCATTTT.

The genes are TRBV4-2 and TRBJ1-1, with 8 bases identical to TRBD1. J was trimmed by 5 bases and V by 3 bases; bases with no gene match: 8. This CDR3 comprises 15 residues. Germline-derived CDR1 and CDR2 are LGHNA and YNFKEQ. CDR3 in amino acids: CASSQARQGKTEAFF. CDR3 in DNA: TGTGCCAGCAGCCAGGCTCGACAGGGGAAGACTGAAGCTTTCTTT.

V and J are TRBV20-1 and TRBJ2-7; 7 positions match TRBD2. This CDR3 has 14 amino acids. Germline V gene data show CDR1 as DFQATT and CDR2 as SNEGSKA (reference sequence). V gave up 1 base and J gave up 9 bases; unmatched junction bases: 12. The chain's CDR3 is CSARVAPAGSAQYF. In DNA form, the CDR3 reads TGCAGTGCTAGAGTAGCCCCAGCGGGAAGTGCGCAGTACTTC.

The gene calls are TRBV4-3 and TRBJ2-1, with 7 bases that match TRBD1. The trim removed 1 base at V and 14 bases at J, leaving 17 bases unmatched. This CDR3 is 16 amino acids long. Germline lookup yields CDR1 LGHNA and CDR2 YSLEER. The CDR3 loop is CASSQGTRDSSLVKFF. CDR3 sequence (DNA): TGCGCCAGCAGCCAAGGTACCCGGGACAGTTCGTTGGTGAAGTTCTTC.

The chain couples TRBV7-2 to TRBJ2-2, with 7 bases aligning to TRBD1. The length of the CDR3 is 14 residues. The junction had 3 bases not matched to a gene; V was cut back by 3 bases and J by 5 bases. Germline CDR1 and CDR2: SGHTA and FQGNSA. The CDR3 reads CASSFRQGTGELFF. CDR3 nucleotides: TGTGCCAGCAGCTTCCGACAGGGAACCGGGGAGCTGTTTTTT.